The subject of this entry is one T cell receptor delta chain. Its antigen is unidentified. A read error likely explains why the TCRdb protein, taken from a much larger clone, differs from this DNA's translation at residue 10; the protein shown is translated from the DNA. This sample is drawn from a study of γδ T cells in repeated Plasmodium falciparum infection. Points from the study as a whole: Waves of new clonotype selection appeared after repeated controlled infections in Vdelta2-negative, largely Vdelta1+, gammadelta T cells.

Vgamma9/Vdelta2+ and Vdelta2-negative gammadelta T cells were flow-sorted from PBMC for bulk sequencing. This CDR3 spans 15 amino acids. The V gene's germline CDR1 is GEAIGNYY and CDR2 EKD. With V trimmed by 8 bases and J by 3 bases, 14 bases remained unmatched. TCRdb made new clone calls on the multiplex PCR reads using CATT. The sample yields 70,000 to 95,000 delta-chain clones, under 1.5% seen once. The sample comprised gamma-delta T cells from blood. The J gene is TRDJ1, the V gene TRDV2; 7 nucleotides align to TRDD3. TCRdb lists no J gene, so it was determined here by aligning the DNA to germline. The TCR originated in a pool of human donors (malaria-infected and uninfected, not separated). CDR3 residues: CAYIWGLSYADKLIF. The CDR3 DNA reads as TGTGCCTACATCTGGGGGTTATCGTACGCCGATAAACTCATCTTT.